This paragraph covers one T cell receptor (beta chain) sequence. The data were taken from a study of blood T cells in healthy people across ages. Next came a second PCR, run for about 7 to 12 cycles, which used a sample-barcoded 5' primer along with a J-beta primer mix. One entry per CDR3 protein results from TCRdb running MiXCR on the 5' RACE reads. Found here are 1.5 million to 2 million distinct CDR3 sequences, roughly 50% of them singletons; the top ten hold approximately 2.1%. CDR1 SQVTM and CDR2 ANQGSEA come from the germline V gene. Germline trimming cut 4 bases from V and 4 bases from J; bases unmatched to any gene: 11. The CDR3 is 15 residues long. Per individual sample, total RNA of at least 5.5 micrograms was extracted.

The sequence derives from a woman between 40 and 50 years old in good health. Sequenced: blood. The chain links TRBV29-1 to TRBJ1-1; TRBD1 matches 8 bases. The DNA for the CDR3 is TGCAGCGTTGGAGAGTCGACAGGGGTGTCCACTGAAGCTTTCTTT. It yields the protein CSVGESTGVSTEAFF. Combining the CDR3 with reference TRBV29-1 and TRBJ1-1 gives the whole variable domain SAVISQKPSRDICQRGTSLTIQCQVDSQVTMMFWYRQQPGQSLTLIATANQGSEATYESGFVIDKFPISRPNLTFSTLTVSNMSPEDSSIYLCSVGESTGVSTEAFFGQGTRLTVV.